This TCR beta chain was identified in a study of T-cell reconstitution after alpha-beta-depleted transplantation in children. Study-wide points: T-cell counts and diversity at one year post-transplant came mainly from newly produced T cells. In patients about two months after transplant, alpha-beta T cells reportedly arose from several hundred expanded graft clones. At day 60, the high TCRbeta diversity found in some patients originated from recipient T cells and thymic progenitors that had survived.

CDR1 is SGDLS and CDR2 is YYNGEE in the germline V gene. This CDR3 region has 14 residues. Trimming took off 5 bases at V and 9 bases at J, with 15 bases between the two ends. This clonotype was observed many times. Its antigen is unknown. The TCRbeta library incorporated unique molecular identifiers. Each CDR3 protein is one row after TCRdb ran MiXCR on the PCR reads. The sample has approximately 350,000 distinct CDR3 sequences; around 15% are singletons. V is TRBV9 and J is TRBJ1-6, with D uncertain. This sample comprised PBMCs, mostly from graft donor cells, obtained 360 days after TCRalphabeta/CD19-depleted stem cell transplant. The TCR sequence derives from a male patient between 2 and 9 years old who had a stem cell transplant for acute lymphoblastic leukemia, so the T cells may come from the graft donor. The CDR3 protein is CASSLGPLSSPLHF. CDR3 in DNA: TGTGCCAGCAGTCTTGGTCCTCTAAGTTCACCCCTCCACTTT.